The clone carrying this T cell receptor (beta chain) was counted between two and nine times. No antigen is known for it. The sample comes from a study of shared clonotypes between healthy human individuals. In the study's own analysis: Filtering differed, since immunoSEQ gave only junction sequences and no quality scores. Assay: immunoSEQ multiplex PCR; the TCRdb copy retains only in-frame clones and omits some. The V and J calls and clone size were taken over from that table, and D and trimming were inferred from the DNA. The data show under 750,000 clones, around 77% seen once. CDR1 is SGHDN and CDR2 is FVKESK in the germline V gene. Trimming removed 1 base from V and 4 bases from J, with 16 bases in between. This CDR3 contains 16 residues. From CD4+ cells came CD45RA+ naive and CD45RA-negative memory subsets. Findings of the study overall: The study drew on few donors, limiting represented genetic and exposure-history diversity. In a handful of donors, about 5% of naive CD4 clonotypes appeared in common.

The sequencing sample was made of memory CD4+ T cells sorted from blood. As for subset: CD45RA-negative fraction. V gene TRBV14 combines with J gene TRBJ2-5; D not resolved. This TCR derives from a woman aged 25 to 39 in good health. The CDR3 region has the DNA TGTGCCAGCAGCCAAGGTTCACAGATGAAGCGAGAGACCCAGTACTTC. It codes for CASSQGSQMKRETQYF.